This is a list of T cell receptor beta chains from one sample in a study of human T cells and chemical hapten exposure. One entry per CDR3 protein results from TCRdb running MiXCR on the RACE reads. The sample includes 300,000 to 450,000 distinct CDR3 sequences, around 5.5% of them seen just once. Sequencing was performed on whole blood, taken in connection with sensitization to the hapten diphenylcyclopropenone (DPC). Source of these receptors: a woman aged 50 to 60 with alopecia areata. Some clones in this sample may be carry-over from other donors' samples. Each CDR3 is given with its conserved first and last residue. The order of the fields is D gene, clone size, V gene, J gene, CDR3 DNA, CDR3 protein. D genes are given only for firm matches. A row's size may be missing; if present it is once, few, many or a size class.

>TRBD2|few|TRBV6-2/TRBV6-3|TRBJ2-1
TGTGCCAGCAGTTACTTACGGGAGGACATTGAGCAGTTCTTC
CASSYLREDIEQFF
>.|.|TRBV20-1|TRBJ2-2
TGCAGTGCTAGAGATCGGGCGGGAAACACCGGGGAGCTGTTTTTT
CSARDRAGNTGELFF
>.|.|TRBV20-1|TRBJ1-1
TGCAGTGCTAGAGAGGTAGTCAATGCTGAAGCTTTCTTT
CSAREVVNAEAFF
>.|.|TRBV3-1|TRBJ1-2
TGTGCCAGCAGCCTCCGGACAACTAACTATGGCTACACCTTC
CASSLRTTNYGYTF
>TRBD2|many|TRBV20-1|TRBJ2-7
TGCAGTGCCCCTTCTAGCGGGAGTTCCTCCTACGAGCAGTACTTC
CSAPSSGSSSYEQYF
>.|few|TRBV20-1|TRBJ2-3
TGCAGTGCTGAGGGGTATAGCGGTCCCACAGATACGCAGTATTTT
CSAEGYSGPTDTQYF
>TRBD2|.|TRBV20-1|TRBJ2-3
TGCAGTGCAGCGGGACTAGCGGGCAGCACAGATACGCAGTATTTT
CSAAGLAGSTDTQYF
>.|many|TRBV10-3|TRBJ2-3
TGTGCCATCAGTCCGGGACTTTTGGCAGATACGCAGTATTTT
CAISPGLLADTQYF
>.|many|TRBV9|TRBJ2-1
TGTGCCAACTCGTCTAAGGAGAGATACAATGAGCAGTTCTTC
CANSSKERYNEQFF
>.|many|TRBV2|TRBJ2-7
TGTGCCAGCAGGGGGACAATTTGGGAGCAGTACTTC
CASRGTIWEQYF
>.|.|TRBV20-1|TRBJ1-3
TGCAGTGCTAGAGATGGGTTGGGGCCTGGAAACACCATATATTTT
CSARDGLGPGNTIYF
>.|many|TRBV29-1|TRBJ1-2
TGCAGCGTTGAAAGGGGAAATGGCTACACCTTC
CSVERGNGYTF
>.|many|TRBV12-3/TRBV12-4|TRBJ2-2
TGTGCCAGCGGACGGGAAAGTGGGCTGAGCCCCGGGGAGCTGTTTTTT
CASGRESGLSPGELFF
>TRBD2|many|TRBV20-1|TRBJ2-2
TGCAGTGCTCAGCGGGAGGGCACCGGGGAGCTGTTTTTT
CSAQREGTGELFF
>.|many|TRBV10-1|TRBJ2-7
TGCGCCAGCAGTGAGTTTAAAGGGGGCTACGAGCAGTACTTC
CASSEFKGGYEQYF
>.|.|TRBV28|TRBJ1-1
TGTGCCAGCAAACTACAGGGAAAACAAGCTTTCTTT
CASKLQGKQAFF
>TRBD2|many|TRBV4-3|TRBJ2-1
TGCGCCAGCAGTCCGATTCTAGCGGGAGGGCGCAATGAGCAGTTCTTC
CASSPILAGGRNEQFF
>.|.|TRBV15|TRBJ2-7
TGTGCCACCAACAGGGTGTCTAGTGATCCCGAGCAGTACTTC
CATNRVSSDPEQYF
>.|many|TRBV6-2/TRBV6-3|TRBJ1-6
TGTGCCAGCAGACCCTCGACGACAAGTAATTCACCCCTCCACTTT
CASRPSTTSNSPLHF
>.|many|TRBV3-1|TRBJ2-3
TGTGCCAGCAGCCCGAAAGTGTACGGCACAGATACGCAGTATTTT
CASSPKVYGTDTQYF
>TRBD1|many|TRBV4-2|TRBJ1-6
TGTGCCAGCAGCCAAGAGGGGACAGGGGCATCACCCCTCCACTTT
CASSQEGTGASPLHF
>.|.|TRBV30|TRBJ1-5
TGTGCCTGGAGTGCGGTTCCGGACAGCAATCAGCCCCAGCATTTT
CAWSAVPDSNQPQHF
>.|many|TRBV29-1|TRBJ2-3
TGCAGCGTTTCTGGGGCCACAGATACGCAGTATTTT
CSVSGATDTQYF
>.|few|TRBV4-2|TRBJ2-2
TGTGCCAGCAGCCGTCCGGGGAGCTACGATGGGGAGCTGTTTTTT
CASSRPGSYDGELFF
>.|.|TRBV11-2|TRBJ1-5
TGTGCCAGCAGCTGGGAGAGAAATCAGCCCCAGCATTTT
CASSWERNQPQHF
>TRBD2|many|TRBV27|TRBJ2-7
TGTGCCAGCAGTTACGGGGGGGGACTTGGGGCCTCCTACGAGCAGTACTTC
CASSYGGGLGASYEQYF
>.|.|TRBV12-3/TRBV12-4|TRBJ1-2
TGTGCCAGCAGTTTATCGGGGTTCCGGGGCTATGGCTACACCTTC
CASSLSGFRGYGYTF
>TRBD1|few|TRBV18|TRBJ2-1
TGTGCCAGCTCACCGTTGGGACAGGGGGCAAATGAGCAGTTCTTC
CASSPLGQGANEQFF
>TRBD2|many|TRBV5-1|TRBJ2-3
TGCGCCAGCAGCTTCGCTAGCGGGGGGGTCACAGATACGCAGTATTTT
CASSFASGGVTDTQYF
>.|few|TRBV4-1|TRBJ1-3
TGCGCCAGCAGCCAAGTTCCCGGCCTCAGCCCTGGAAACACCATATATTTT
CASSQVPGLSPGNTIYF
>TRBD2|many|TRBV7-2|TRBJ2-3
TGTGCCAGCAGCCTTGGATTAGCGGGGGGTTCAGATACGCAGTATTTT
CASSLGLAGGSDTQYF
>.|many|TRBV7-9|TRBJ2-4
TGTGCCAGCAGCTTAGGGGAGGCAAGCCAGCTAGCCAAAAACATTCAGTACTTC
CASSLGEASQLAKNIQYF
>.|few|TRBV29-1|TRBJ2-4
TGCAGCGTTGAAGGCGCCACCCTAGCCAAAAACATTCAGTACTTC
CSVEGATLAKNIQYF
>TRBD1|.|TRBV5-6|TRBJ2-2
TGTACCAGCAGCCGGGACAGCACGAACACCGGGGAGCTGTTTTTT
CTSSRDSTNTGELFF
>TRBD1|few|TRBV13|TRBJ1-6
TGTGCCAGCAGCTCCAGAGACAGGGGAGATAATTCACCCCTCCACTTT
CASSSRDRGDNSPLHF
>.|.|TRBV18|TRBJ2-6
TGTGCCAGCTCACCTGGACCATCTCCCTTCTCTGGGGCCAACGTCCTGACTTTC
CASSPGPSPFSGANVLTF
>.|.|TRBV20-1|TRBJ2-7
TGCAGTGCTAGATCCAGGGGAACCTACGAGCAGTACTTC
CSARSRGTYEQYF
>.|many|TRBV6-2/TRBV6-3|TRBJ2-6
TGTGCCAGCAGACCCCCACAGGCTCTCTCTGGGGCCAACGTCCTGACTTTC
CASRPPQALSGANVLTF
>TRBD1|many|TRBV6-5|TRBJ2-5
TGTGCCAGCAGGCCGGGACAGCCACAGACCCAGTACTTC
CASRPGQPQTQYF
>TRBD2|few|TRBV12-3/TRBV12-4|TRBJ2-1
TGTGCCAGCACTCGGGGGGGCCAGTACAATGAGCAGTTCTTC
CASTRGGQYNEQFF
>.|many|TRBV12-3/TRBV12-4|TRBJ1-5
TGTGCCAGCAGCCAGGACTGGAATCAGCCCCAGCATTTT
CASSQDWNQPQHF
>TRBD2|many|TRBV6-5|TRBJ2-3
TGTGCCAGCACTAAAACGGGACTACTCACAGATACGCAGTATTTT
CASTKTGLLTDTQYF
>TRBD1|few|TRBV27|TRBJ1-2
TGTGCCAGCAGTCTAGGGACAGGGAGGAATGGCTACACCTTC
CASSLGTGRNGYTF
>TRBD1|few|TRBV7-6|TRBJ1-4
TGTGCCAGCAGTCGGACAGGGGGACTTGAAAAACTGTTTTTT
CASSRTGGLEKLFF
>TRBD1|.|TRBV29-1|TRBJ2-1
TGCAGCGCCGAGGGGCCAGGGGGAAACAATGAGCAGTTCTTC
CSAEGPGGNNEQFF
>.|few|TRBV25-1|TRBJ2-5
TGTGCCAGCAGTGAGGGTGGAGCGCGTGAAGAGACCCAGTACTTC
CASSEGGAREETQYF
>.|few|TRBV7-9|TRBJ1-3
TGTGCCAGCAGCTTAGCGGTGGACGGAAACACCATATATTTT
CASSLAVDGNTIYF
>.|few|TRBV5-1|TRBJ2-2
TGCGCCGTCGGGGCCAGAGACACCGGGGAGCTGTTTTTT
CAVGARDTGELFF
>TRBD2|.|TRBV2|TRBJ2-5
TGTGCCAGCACCGATAAGGGACTAGCGGGGGGCCACCAAGAGACCCAGTACTTC
CASTDKGLAGGHQETQYF
>.|many|TRBV12-3/TRBV12-4|TRBJ2-1
TGTGCCAGCAGTTTTCCGGGGAGAGCCTACAATGAGCAGTTCTTC
CASSFPGRAYNEQFF